Described below is a single TCR beta chain sequence and its context. It has no known antigen specificity. No per-base quality is available; no much larger clone lies one base away. These data belong to a study of technical replicates of blood from a handful of donors (dated by TCRdb to the late 2010s). Between the V and J ends, shortened by 5 bases and 1 base respectively, the junction contains 7 bases. The CDR3 covers 13 residues, taking in both the cysteine and the phenylalanine. CDR3 DNA is the only sequence kept; it has 39 bases, read in frame from the first base. Based on the germline V gene, the CDR1 and CDR2 sequences are SGHTA and FQGNSA. The method was the immunoSEQ multiplex PCR assay. The immuneACCESS repertoire file appears here via TCRdb, limited to in-frame rearrangements. These files lack a portion of the clones; in checked studies, under half of the deficit traces to unresolved V genes, and the cause of the others is not known. In all, the sample holds 68,000 or so clones, and roughly 93% of those were seen once. Clones ranked in the top ten supply 0.3% to 0.4% of the sample.

Sequenced: T cells isolated from PBMCs. This receptor was taken from a human donor in good health. The chain links TRBV7-2 with TRBJ2-3; a tentative D call is TRBD2 (5 bases match). The CDR3 protein is CASSTAGTDTQYF. The nucleotide sequence is given as TGTGCCAGCAGCACAGCGGGCACAGATACGCAGTATTTT.